One and the same sample provided the 26 T cell receptor beta chains below, sequenced in a study of esophageal squamous cell carcinoma under preoperative chemotherapy. Described time point: after preoperative PTX-NDP chemotherapy. A single record per CDR3 protein comes from TCRdb applying MiXCR to the PCR reads. Of 32,000 or so distinct CDR3 sequences listed, 40% to 60% are singletons. The biological material was taken from a patient given preoperative chemotherapy. The source of these receptors is a human donor with esophageal squamous cell carcinoma. The donor label of this sample is uncertain.

This chain uses TRBV7-8 with TRBJ2-2; D is possibly TRBD1 (5 bases). From germline, CDR1 is SGHVS and CDR2 FQNEAQ. CDR3 size: 16 residues. Trimming pared 5 bases from V and 13 bases from J, leaving 26 bases between. The CDR3 region has the DNA TGTGCCAGCAGCCGCCTAGGGGCGGCAAACACCGATACGCTGTTTTTT. Translation: CASSRLGAANTDTLFF.

A few counts support this clonotype. This likely comes from a read error, as the CDR3 has no conserved phenylalanine or tryptophan at its end. The J gene is TRBJ2-5, the V gene TRBV7-2; 8 bases are a match to TRBD2. Trimming removed 4 bases from V and 7 bases from J; junction bases left unmatched: 14. This CDR3 comprises 16 residues. The germline gives CDR1 SGHTA, CDR2 FQGNSA. The CDR3 reads CASSSGRGAPPATQYL. CDR3 nucleotide sequence: TGTGCCAGCAGCTCTGGGCGGGGGGCCCCTCCAGCGACCCAGTACTTG.

Worth noting for this clonotype: The junction does not match germline at one end; this may be a read error. This chain uses TRBV7-2 with TRBJ2-5; 7 positions match TRBD1. In germline, CDR1 is SGHTA, CDR2 FQGNSA. The CDR3 length is 14 residues. CDR3 nucleotides: TGTGCCAGCAGCTTGACAGGGAACGCCAAGACCCTGTCCTTC. Protein sequence: CASSLTGNAKTLSF.

With respect to this clonotype: The CDR3 ends on some other residue instead of the conserved phenylalanine or tryptophan, so this is likely a read error. The genes are TRBV7-6 and TRBJ2-7, with a tentative D call TRBD2 (5 bases). The CDR3 consists of 13 residues. Per germline, CDR1 SGHVS and CDR2 FNYEAQ. CDR3 coding DNA: TGTGCCAGCAGCCTAGCTGGAGGCTACGAGCAGTACCCC. It yields the protein CASSLAGGYEQYP.

The gene calls are TRBV27 and TRBJ1-6; 8 bases agree with TRBD1. The CDR3 totals 16 residues. Trimming took 4 bases from V and 6 from J; bases not matched to a gene: 8. Germline V CDR1 and CDR2: MNHEY, SMNVEV (reference sequence). CDR3 protein: CASSSTIRGPNSPLHF. CDR3 bases: TGTGCCAGCAGTTCAACTATCAGGGGGCCTAATTCACCCCTCCACTTT.

The gene calls are TRBV7-2 and TRBJ2-1, with 10 positions matching TRBD2. Looked up from germline, CDR1 is SGHTA and CDR2 is FQGNSA. The CDR3 spans 16 residues. With V trimmed by 6 bases and J by 12 bases, 17 bases remained unmatched. The CDR3 nucleotides read TGTGCCAGCAGTACAACCGGGACTAGCGACACAGATACGCAGTTCTTC. Its protein is CASSTTGTSDTDTQFF.

Comment on this clonotype: The junction shows a germline mismatch at one end, possibly a read error. V gene TRBV7-2 combines with J gene TRBJ2-3, with 8 bases identical to TRBD2. The germline CDR1 and CDR2 sequences are SGHTA and FQGNSA. CDR3 length equals 14 residues. CDR3 loop: CARSYGGGSDTQYF. As DNA, the CDR3 is TGTGCGAGGAGCTACGGGGGGGGCTCAGATACCCAGTACTTT.

This clonotype appeared once. Sequence at one end of the junction differs from germline and may be a read error. J is TRBJ2-3 and V is TRBV11-1; 8 bases are shared with TRBD1. This CDR3 is 17 amino acids long. Germline loops: CDR1 SGHAT, CDR2 FQDESV (reference sequence). The CDR3 spells CASSLGPQQGAHNAQYF. DNA for the CDR3: TGTGCCAGCAGCTTAGGCCCCCAGCAGGGGGCCCACAATGCGCAGTACTTT.

The table lists this clonotype with a few counts. V is TRBV6-5 and J is TRBJ2-1; 9 bases fit TRBD1. Near its end, the DNA agrees better with TRBJ2-7, so the J call may be wrong. The length of the CDR3 is 15 residues. Germline lookup yields CDR1 MNHEY and CDR2 SVGAGI. CDR3 sequence (DNA): TGTGCCAACGGTACTCCGGGACAGGGAAGCCACGAGCAGTACTTC. Its protein is CANGTPGQGSHEQYF.

A note on this clonotype: As the CDR3 is not closed by the conserved phenylalanine or tryptophan, this likely results from a read error. No DNA is shown, since the ends of the CDR3 on it are uncertain; the CDR3 is the one TCRdb lists. The chain combines TRBV7-6 with TRBJ2-5; the table calls TRBD2, which could not be checked here. Looked up from germline, CDR1 is SGHVS and CDR2 is FNYEAQ. The CDR3 is made up of 16 amino acids, end residues included. The CDR3: CASSPSGWQPEATQFS.

Worth noting for this clonotype: At one boundary the junction diverges from the germline segment, which might be a read error. The chain recombines TRBV7-2 with TRBJ2-3; D may correspond to TRBD1 or TRBD2 (6 bases each). The end of the DNA aligns better with TRBJ2-4, so the J call may be wrong. CDR1 is SGHTA and CDR2 is FQGNSA in the germline V gene. The CDR3 is 16 amino acids. The CDR3 protein is CASSFRGRRRTNTQYF. CDR3 DNA: TGTGCCAGCAGCTTTCGGGGGCGGCGACGCACAAACACTCAGTACTTC.

About this clonotype: A much larger clonotype is one base distant, so this may be a read error. Given the absence of the conserved phenylalanine or tryptophan at the CDR3 end, a read error is likely. This chain uses TRBV27 with TRBJ2-6; the D gene is possibly TRBD2 (6 bases). The germline CDR1 and CDR2 sequences are MNHEY and SMNVEV (reference sequence). CDR3 length: 15 residues. The ends were cut back, 2 bases at V and 4 bases at J, with 9 bases in the middle. The CDR3 region is CASSLGGYGANVLTV. In DNA, the CDR3 is TGTGCCAGCAGTTTAGGAGGGTACGGGGCCAACGTCCTGACTGTC.

This clonotype was picked up a small number of times. The chain is built from TRBV7-2 and TRBJ2-1, with D possibly TRBD2 on 5 matching bases. The J call may be faulty, since TRBJ2-7 better matches the DNA end. Germline lookup yields CDR1 SGHTA and CDR2 FQGNSA. CDR3 length equals 14 residues. The CDR3 DNA reads TGTGCCAGCAGCTTCCCCGCGTCTACGGGGGAGCAGTACTTC. Translating it yields CASSFPASTGEQYF.

Comments on this clonotype: Compared with germline, one end of the junction differs, possibly owing to a read error. CDR3 bases: TGTGCGAGCAGCGTAGTTGGGATGTTAGCAAAAAATACGCAGTATTTT. Residues: CASSVVGMLAKNTQYF. V gene TRBV7-2 combines with J gene TRBJ2-3; D remains ambiguous. This CDR3 is 16 amino acids long. Germline V lookup: CDR1 SGHTA, CDR2 FQGNSA.

On this clonotype itself: At one of its ends the junction is not consistent with the germline gene, which may arise from a read error. The chain is built from TRBV7-3 and TRBJ2-3, with a possible D match to TRBD1 (6 bases). Near its end, the DNA agrees better with TRBJ2-4, so the J call may be wrong. Germline lookup yields CDR1 SGHTA and CDR2 FQGTGA. CDR3 length: 17 amino acids. The CDR3 loop is CAISREPGLGARDTQYF. For the CDR3, the DNA is TGTGCCATCAGCCGCGAACCGGGGCTGGGGGCCAGAGATACTCAGTACTTC.

This chain uses TRBV7-2 with TRBJ2-1; tentatively, D is TRBD1 or TRBD2 (5 bases each). TRBJ2-7 explains the end of the DNA better; the J call may be wrong. CDR3 size: 17 residues. The germline V gene has CDR1 SGHTA and CDR2 FQGNSA. This CDR3 reads CASSSRGDDGGNYEQYF. Here the CDR3 DNA reads TGTGCCAGCAGCAGTCGAGGGGATGATGGAGGAAACTACGAGCAGTACTTC.

In this sample, this clonotype turned up a few times. This may arise from a read error, as a much more abundant clone is one base away. The chain employs TRBV6-5 and TRBJ2-1, with 8 bases that match TRBD2. The J call may be incorrect, as the DNA end agrees better with TRBJ2-7. The CDR3 extends over 13 amino acids. CDR1 MNHEY and CDR2 SVGAGI come from the germline V gene. CDR3 nucleotide sequence: TGTGCCACCACTTTTGGGACTAGTTTTGAGCAGTACTTC. This codes for CATTFGTSFEQYF.

The chain recombines TRBV19 with TRBJ2-2, with 7 bases lining up with TRBD1. CDR3 size: 16 residues. Germline CDR1 is LNHDA and CDR2 is SQIVND (reference sequence). Trimming removed 4 bases from V and 4 bases from J; junction bases left unmatched: 9. CDR3 coding DNA: TGTGCCAGTAGTACCAACAGGGGAATTTTCACCGGGGAGCTGTTTTTT. The encoded protein is CASSTNRGIFTGELFF. Looking up the rest from reference TRBV19 and TRBJ2-2 gives the full variable domain: DGGITQSPKYLFRKEGQNVTLSCEQNLNHDAMYWYRQDPGQGLRLIYYSQIVNDFQKGDIAEGYSVSREKKESFPLTVTSAQKNPTAFYLCASSTNRGIFTGELFFGEGSRLTVL.

This clonotype has at least ten counts. V is TRBV7-8 and J is TRBJ2-1; no clear D. Germline lookup yields CDR1 SGHVS and CDR2 FQNEAQ. Trimming shortened V by 6 bases and J by 4 bases, and 13 bases separated the two germline ends. CDR3 size: 14 residues. Here the CDR3 reads CASRPRARYNEQFF. The DNA for the CDR3 is TGTGCCAGCAGACCCCGGGCGAGGTACAATGAGCAGTTCTTC.

The V and J genes are TRBV7-9 and TRBJ2-1, with no clear D. From germline, CDR1 is SEHNR and CDR2 FQNEAQ (reference sequence). CDR3 length: 15 residues. Deletions cut 5 bases from V and 2 bases from J, with 13 bases between. CDR3 sequence (DNA): TGTGCCAGCAGCCAAATAGAGGCGCCCTACAATGAGCAGTTCTTC. The encoded protein is CASSQIEAPYNEQFF. The entire variable domain, with the rest obtained from reference TRBV7-9 and TRBJ2-1, is as follows: DTGVSQNPRHKITKRGQNVTFRCDPISEHNRLYWYRQTLGQGPEFLTYFQNEAQLEKSRLLSDRFSAERPKGSFSTLEIQRTEQGDSAMYLCASSQIEAPYNEQFFGPGTRLTVL.

This chain joins TRBV6-2 or TRBV6-3 and TRBJ2-3; TRBD2 matches at 7 bases. V dropped 11 bases and J dropped 9; count of bases not matched to a gene: 20. The CDR3 sequence is 15 residues long. Germline V gives CDR1 MNHEY, CDR2 SVGEGT. The CDR3 loop reads CAGGVGARDEETQYF. In nucleotides, the CDR3 is TGTGCCGGGGGGGTCGGGGCGAGAGACGAAGAGACGCAGTATTTT.

The chain uses TRBV19 and TRBJ2-1, with 8 bases lining up with TRBD2. The trim removed 7 bases at V and 2 bases at J, leaving 4 bases unmatched. This CDR3 region has 14 residues. Germline-derived CDR1 and CDR2 are LNHDA and SQIVND (reference sequence). DNA for the CDR3: TGTGCCAGTAAAACTAGCGGAGCCTACAATGAGCAGTTCTTC. This encodes CASKTSGAYNEQFF.

Ten or more counts support this clonotype. V gene TRBV6-1 combines with J gene TRBJ2-7; TRBD1 agrees at 8 bases. The junction had 12 bases not matched to a gene; V was cut back by 8 bases and J by 3 bases. The germline gives CDR1 MNHNS, CDR2 SASEGT. CDR3 size: 15 residues. CDR3 nucleotide sequence: TGTGCCAGCCTTATAGGCGGACAGGGAGGCTACGAGCAGTACTTC. Amino acid sequence: CASLIGGQGGYEQYF.

Here the CDR3 DNA reads TGTGCCAGCAGCTTAGTACCGGGACAGGGAACAGATACGCAGTATTTT. Protein product: CASSLVPGQGTDTQYF. The chain is built from TRBV7-2 and TRBJ2-3; 9 positions match TRBD1. V trimming: 1 base; J trimming: 3 bases; junction bases outside the gene matches: 5. The CDR3 has 16 residues. Germline V gene sequence: CDR1 SGHTA, CDR2 FQGNSA.

The DNA for the CDR3 is TGTGCCAGCAGCTACCTAGCGGGAGGAGGCGAGCAGTACTTC. It codes for CASSYLAGGGEQYF. The chain is built from TRBV7-2 and TRBJ2-7; 11 nucleotides match TRBD2. There are 14 residues in the CDR3. With V trimmed by 4 bases and J by 6 bases, 5 bases remained unmatched. Germline lookup yields CDR1 SGHTA and CDR2 FQGNSA.

For this clonotype: One junction end disagrees with the germline gene, perhaps due to a read error. The V call is TRBV12-3 or TRBV12-4, the J call TRBJ2-4; the D gene could be TRBD1 or TRBD2 (5 bases each). This CDR3 spans 16 amino acids. The CDR3 coding sequence is TGTGCCAGCAGTACTACGGGGCTGGGAGCCAAAAATATTCAGTACTTC. This encodes CASSTTGLGAKNIQYF.